This T cell receptor (beta chain) derives from a study of T cell responses to AZD1222 COVID-19 vaccine. The data were produced by immunoSEQ multiplex PCR, yet TCRdb's version contains in-frame clones alone and is incomplete. Of more than 140,000 clones in the sample, under 95% were seen once. The germline V and J ends were trimmed by 3 bases and 0 bases, with 9 bases remaining between them. Germline loops: CDR1 MDHEN, CDR2 SYDVKM. The CDR3 is 15 amino acids. This specimen consisted of peripheral blood, obtained on day 0 of AZD1222 vaccination. The clonotype originates from an adult in good health. The chain has TRBV28 and TRBJ2-1, with D unresolved. The CDR3 sequence is CASSFHPSSYNEQFF. The CDR3, as DNA: TGTGCCAGCAGTTTTCATCCGAGCTCCTACAATGAGCAGTTCTTC.